The rows below give T cell receptor beta chains drawn from one sample of a study of CD8+ T cells in alopecia areata. TCRdb's copy holds only in-frame clones and misses some; the assay was immunoSEQ multiplex PCR. The data hold some 170,000 clones, with roughly 60% observed a single time. Sequenced here: CD4+ T cells sorted from blood, sampled at week 0. These receptors all come from a human donor with alopecia areata. The CDR3 runs from the conserved cysteine through the conserved F or W. The order of the fields is J gene, V gene, D gene, clone size, CDR3 DNA, CDR3 protein. A D gene is named only where the DNA matches it firmly. Expanded clones get a size class; other rows say once, few or many, or leave the size out.

>TRBJ2-2|TRBV7-2|TRBD1|few
TGTGCCAGCAGCCTGAGACAGGGCCCCGGGGAGCTGTTTTTT
CASSLRQGPGELFF
>TRBJ2-2|TRBV2|.|.
TGTGCCAGCAGTGAACGCAGGGTCGGCGGGGAGCTGTTTTTT
CASSERRVGGELFF
>TRBJ2-1|TRBV30|.|few
TGTGCCTGGAGTAAGGTAAATGAGCAGTTCTTC
CAWSKVNEQFF
>TRBJ2-5|TRBV9|.|once
TGTGCCAGCAGCGGGGTGCAAGAGACCCAGTACTTC
CASSGVQETQYF
>TRBJ2-3|TRBV15|.|once
TGTGCCACCAGCAGTGACAGAGCCACAGATACGCAGTATTTT
CATSSDRATDTQYF
>TRBJ2-5|TRBV11-1|.|once
TGTGCCAGCAGCTTACGAGGGTACCAAGAGACCCAGTACTTC
CASSLRGYQETQYF
>TRBJ1-2|TRBV9|TRBD1|.
TGTGCCAGCAGCGTAGGCCCCCCAGGGGGCAACTATGGCTACACCTTC
CASSVGPPGGNYGYTF
>TRBJ1-1|TRBV29-1|.|.
TGCAGTTCGACACGCTACACTGAAGCTTTCTTT
CSSTRYTEAFF
>TRBJ1-3|TRBV9|.|.
TGTGCCAGCAGCGCCGAGGGGACACAAAGAAACACCATATATTTT
CASSAEGTQRNTIYF
>TRBJ2-1|TRBV7-2|.|.
TGTGCCAGCAGCTTGGGCATTTACAATGAGCAGTTCTTC
CASSLGIYNEQFF
>TRBJ1-5|TRBV30|TRBD1|.
TGTGCCTGGAGCTCCACAGGGGGAAGTCAGCCCCAGCATTTT
CAWSSTGGSQPQHF
>TRBJ2-1|TRBV30|.|.
TGTGCCTGGAGCACAGATCCGGGACCGAGGTTCTTC
CAWSTDPGPRFF
>TRBJ1-1|TRBV30|.|.
TGTGCCTGGAGTTGGGGCAGGATAAACACTGAAGCTTTCTTT
CAWSWGRINTEAFF
>TRBJ1-1|TRBV4-3|TRBD1|once
TGCGCCAGCACCTACGCAGGGGGCACTGAAGCTTTCTTT
CASTYAGGTEAFF
>TRBJ2-4|TRBV25-1|.|.
TGTGCCAGCAGTGCTTCCGGGGTTAGGGGAGCCAAAAACATTCAGTACTTC
CASSASGVRGAKNIQYF
>TRBJ2-3|TRBV29-1|TRBD1|.
TGCAGCGTTGACGAGACAGGGTTTACAGATACGCAGTATTTT
CSVDETGFTDTQYF